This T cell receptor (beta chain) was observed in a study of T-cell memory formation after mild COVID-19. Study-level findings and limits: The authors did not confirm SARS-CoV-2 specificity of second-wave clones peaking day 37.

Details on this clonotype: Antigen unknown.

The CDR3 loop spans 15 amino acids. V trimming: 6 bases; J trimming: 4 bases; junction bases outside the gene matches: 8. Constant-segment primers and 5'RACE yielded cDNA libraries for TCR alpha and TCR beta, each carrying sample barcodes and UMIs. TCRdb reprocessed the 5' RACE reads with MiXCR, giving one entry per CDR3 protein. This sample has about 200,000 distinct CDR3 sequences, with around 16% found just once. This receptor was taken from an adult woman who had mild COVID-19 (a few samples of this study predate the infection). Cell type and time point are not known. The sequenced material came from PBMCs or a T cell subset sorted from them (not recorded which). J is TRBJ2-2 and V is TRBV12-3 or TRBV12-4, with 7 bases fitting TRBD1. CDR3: CASRSGTAVTGELFF. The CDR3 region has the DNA TGTGCCAGCAGATCCGGGACAGCGGTCACCGGGGAGCTGTTTTTT.